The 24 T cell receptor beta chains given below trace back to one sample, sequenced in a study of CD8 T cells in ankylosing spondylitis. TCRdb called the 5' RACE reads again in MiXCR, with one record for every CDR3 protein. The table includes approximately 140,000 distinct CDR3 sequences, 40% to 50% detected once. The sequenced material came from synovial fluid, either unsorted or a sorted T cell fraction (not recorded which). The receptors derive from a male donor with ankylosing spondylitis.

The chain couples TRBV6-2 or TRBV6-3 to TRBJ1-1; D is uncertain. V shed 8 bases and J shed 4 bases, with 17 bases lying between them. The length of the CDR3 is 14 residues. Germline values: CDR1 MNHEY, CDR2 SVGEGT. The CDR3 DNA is TGTGCCAGCCGAGGTAACACTCGGCCCACTGAAGCTTTCTTT. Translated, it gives CASRGNTRPTEAFF.

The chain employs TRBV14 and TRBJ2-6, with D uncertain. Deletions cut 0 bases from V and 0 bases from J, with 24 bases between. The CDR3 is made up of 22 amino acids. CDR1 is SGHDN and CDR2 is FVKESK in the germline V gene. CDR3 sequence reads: CASSQDYIRCGRSCSGANVLTF. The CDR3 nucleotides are TGTGCCAGCAGCCAAGATTACATTCGGTGTGGCAGGTCCTGCTCTGGGGCCAACGTCCTGACTTTC.

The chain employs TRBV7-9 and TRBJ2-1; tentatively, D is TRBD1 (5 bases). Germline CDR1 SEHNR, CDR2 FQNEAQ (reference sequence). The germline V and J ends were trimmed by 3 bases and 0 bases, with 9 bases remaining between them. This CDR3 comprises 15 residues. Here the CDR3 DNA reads TGTGCCAGCAGCTTGTGGGGCCCCTCCTACAATGAGCAGTTCTTC. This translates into CASSLWGPSYNEQFF.

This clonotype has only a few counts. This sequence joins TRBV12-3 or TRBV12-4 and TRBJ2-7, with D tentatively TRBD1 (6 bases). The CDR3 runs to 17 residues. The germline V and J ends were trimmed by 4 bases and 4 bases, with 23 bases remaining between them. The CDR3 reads CASSWASQGMALYEQYF. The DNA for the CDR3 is TGTGCCAGCAGTTGGGCATCCCAGGGGATGGCCCTATACGAGCAGTACTTC.

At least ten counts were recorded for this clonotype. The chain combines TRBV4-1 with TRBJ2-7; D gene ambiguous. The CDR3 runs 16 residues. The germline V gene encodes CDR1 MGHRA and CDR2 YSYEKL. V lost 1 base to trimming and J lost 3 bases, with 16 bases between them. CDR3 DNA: TGCGCCAGCAGCCAAGGTCTTAACCAGCCCATCTACGAGCAGTACTTC. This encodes CASSQGLNQPIYEQYF.

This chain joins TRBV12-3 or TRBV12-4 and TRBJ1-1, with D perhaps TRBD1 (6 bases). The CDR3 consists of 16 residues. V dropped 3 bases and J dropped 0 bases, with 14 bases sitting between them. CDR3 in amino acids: CASSLLKGGMNTEAFF. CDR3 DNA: TGTGCCAGCAGTTTGCTTAAGGGGGGCATGAACACTGAAGCTTTCTTT.

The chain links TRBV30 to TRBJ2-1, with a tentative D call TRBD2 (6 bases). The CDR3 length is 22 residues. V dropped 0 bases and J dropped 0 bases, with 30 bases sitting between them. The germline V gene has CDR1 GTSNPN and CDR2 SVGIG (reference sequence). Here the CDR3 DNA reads TGTGCCTGGAGTGTACGTACCTACTTTGCTCCCCTACTAGCAGACTCCTACAATGAGCAGTTCTTC. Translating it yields CAWSVRTYFAPLLADSYNEQFF. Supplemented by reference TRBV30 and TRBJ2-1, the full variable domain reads SQTIHQWPATLVQPVGSPLSLECTVEGTSNPNLYWYRQAAGRGLQLLFYSVGIGQISSEVPQNLSASRPQDRQFILSSKKLLLSDSGFYLCAWSVRTYFAPLLADSYNEQFFGPGTRLTVL.

The CDR3 coding sequence is TGTGCCAGCAGCCAAGGCCCCAAGAGGAAAGGGAGCACTGAAGCTTTCTTT. Its protein product is CASSQGPKRKGSTEAFF. The chain employs TRBV3-1 and TRBJ1-1; no clear D gene. V was clipped by 1 base and J by 4 bases, with 19 bases between them. The CDR3 is 17 residues long. CDR1 is LGHDT, CDR2 YNNKEL, per germline (reference sequence). Full variable domain (remainder filled in from reference TRBV3-1 and TRBJ1-1): DTAVSQTPKYLVTQMGNDKSIKCEQNLGHDTMYWYKQDSKKFLKIMFSYNNKELIINETVPNRFSPKSPDKAHLNLHINSLELGDSAVYFCASSQGPKRKGSTEAFFGQGTRLTVV.

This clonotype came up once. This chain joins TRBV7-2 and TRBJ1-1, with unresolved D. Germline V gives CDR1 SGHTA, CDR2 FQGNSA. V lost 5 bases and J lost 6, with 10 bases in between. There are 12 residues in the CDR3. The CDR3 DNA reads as TGTGCCAGCAGCCGCCGACGGTCTGAAGCTTTCTTT. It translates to CASSRRRSEAFF.

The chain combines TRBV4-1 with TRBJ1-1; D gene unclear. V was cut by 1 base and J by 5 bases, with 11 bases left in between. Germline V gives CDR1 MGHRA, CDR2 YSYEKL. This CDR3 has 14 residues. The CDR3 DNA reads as TGCGCCAGCAGCCAAGGGAGGAAGGTTACTGAAGCTTTCTTT. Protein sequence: CASSQGRKVTEAFF.

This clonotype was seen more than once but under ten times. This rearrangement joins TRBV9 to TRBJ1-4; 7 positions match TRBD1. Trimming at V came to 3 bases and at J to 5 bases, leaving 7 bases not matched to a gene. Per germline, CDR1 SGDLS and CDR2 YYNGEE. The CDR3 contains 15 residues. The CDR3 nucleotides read TGTGCCAGCAGCGGCCCACAGGGGTTAAATGAAAAACTGTTTTTT. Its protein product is CASSGPQGLNEKLFF.

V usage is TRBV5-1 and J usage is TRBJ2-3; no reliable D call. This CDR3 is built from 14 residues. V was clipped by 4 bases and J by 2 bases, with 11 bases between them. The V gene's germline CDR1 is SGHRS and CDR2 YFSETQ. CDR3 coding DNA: TGCGCCAGCAGCACCTTTACCTACACAGATACGCAGTATTTT. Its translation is CASSTFTYTDTQYF.

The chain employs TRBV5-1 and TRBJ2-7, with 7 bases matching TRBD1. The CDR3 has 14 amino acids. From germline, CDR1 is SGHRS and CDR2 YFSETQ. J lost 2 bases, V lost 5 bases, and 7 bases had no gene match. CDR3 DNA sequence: TGCGCCAGCAGACCGGGACAGTTGACCTACGAGCAGTACTTC. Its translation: CASRPGQLTYEQYF.

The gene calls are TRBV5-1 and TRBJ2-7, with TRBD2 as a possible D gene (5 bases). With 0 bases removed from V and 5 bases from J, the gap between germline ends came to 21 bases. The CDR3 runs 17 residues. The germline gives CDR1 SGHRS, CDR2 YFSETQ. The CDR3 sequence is CASSLATDFLTGDEQYF. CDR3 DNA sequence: TGCGCCAGCAGCTTGGCAACGGACTTTCTAACTGGGGACGAGCAGTACTTC.

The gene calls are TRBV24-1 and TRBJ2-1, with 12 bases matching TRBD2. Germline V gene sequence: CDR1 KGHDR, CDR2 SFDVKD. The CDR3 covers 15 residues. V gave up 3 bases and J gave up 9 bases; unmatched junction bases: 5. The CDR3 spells CATSDHRLAGVEQFF. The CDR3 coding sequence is TGTGCCACCAGTGATCATCGACTAGCGGGAGTTGAGCAGTTCTTC.

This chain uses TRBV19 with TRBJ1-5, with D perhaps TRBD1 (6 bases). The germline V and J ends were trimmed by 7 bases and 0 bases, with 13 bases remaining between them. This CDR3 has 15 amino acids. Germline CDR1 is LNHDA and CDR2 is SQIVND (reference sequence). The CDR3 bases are TGTGCCAGTATGCGCGGGGGGCATAGCAATCAGCCCCAGCATTTT. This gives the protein CASMRGGHSNQPQHF.

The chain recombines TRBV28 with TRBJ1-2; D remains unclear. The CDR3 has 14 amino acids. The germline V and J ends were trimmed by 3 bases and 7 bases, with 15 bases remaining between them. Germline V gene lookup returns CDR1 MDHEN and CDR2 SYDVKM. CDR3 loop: CASSFWGRWGGYTF. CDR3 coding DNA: TGTGCCAGCAGTTTCTGGGGTCGATGGGGTGGCTACACCTTC.

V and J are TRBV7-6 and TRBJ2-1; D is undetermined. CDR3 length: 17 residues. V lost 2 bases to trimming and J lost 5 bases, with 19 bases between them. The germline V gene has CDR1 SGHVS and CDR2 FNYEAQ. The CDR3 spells CASSLWPYLDDNNEQFF. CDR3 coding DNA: TGTGCCAGCAGCTTATGGCCATACCTGGACGATAACAATGAGCAGTTCTTC.

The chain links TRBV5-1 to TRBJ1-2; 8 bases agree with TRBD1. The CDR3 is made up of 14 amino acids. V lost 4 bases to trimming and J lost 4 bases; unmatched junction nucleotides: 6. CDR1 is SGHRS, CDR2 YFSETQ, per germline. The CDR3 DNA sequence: TGCGCCAGCAGCCATGGACAGGGTCGCTATGGCTACACCTTC. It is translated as CASSHGQGRYGYTF.

The CDR3 region has the DNA TGTGCCAGCAGCCTGACAGCCAACCAAGAGACCCAGTACTTC. This sequence encodes CASSLTANQETQYF. The rearrangement uses TRBV6-2 or TRBV6-3 and TRBJ2-5, with a weak D call TRBD1 (5 bases). V was trimmed by 6 bases and J by 0 bases, leaving 11 bases between them. Germline CDR1 and CDR2: MNHEY and SVGEGT. This CDR3 has 14 residues.

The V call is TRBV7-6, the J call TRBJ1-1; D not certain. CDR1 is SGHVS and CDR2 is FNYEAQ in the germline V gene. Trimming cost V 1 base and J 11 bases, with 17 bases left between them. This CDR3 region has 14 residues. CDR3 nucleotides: TGTGCCAGCAGCTTAGGGGCAGATTTTATCCCGGCTTTCTTT. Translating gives CASSLGADFIPAFF.

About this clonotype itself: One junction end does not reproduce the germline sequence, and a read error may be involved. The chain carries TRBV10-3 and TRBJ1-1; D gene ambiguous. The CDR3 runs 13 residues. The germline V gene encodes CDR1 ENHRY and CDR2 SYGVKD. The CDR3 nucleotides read TGTGCCATCAGGCTTTCGCTGAACACTGAAGCTCCCTTT. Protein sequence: CAIRLSLNTEAPF.

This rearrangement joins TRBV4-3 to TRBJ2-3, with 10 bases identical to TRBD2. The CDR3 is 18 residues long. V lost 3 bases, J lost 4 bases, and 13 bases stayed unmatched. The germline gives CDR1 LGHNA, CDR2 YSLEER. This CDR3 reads CASSQTPPGLATSDTQYF. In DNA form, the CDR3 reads TGCGCCAGCAGCCAGACACCTCCGGGACTAGCGACATCAGATACGCAGTATTTT.

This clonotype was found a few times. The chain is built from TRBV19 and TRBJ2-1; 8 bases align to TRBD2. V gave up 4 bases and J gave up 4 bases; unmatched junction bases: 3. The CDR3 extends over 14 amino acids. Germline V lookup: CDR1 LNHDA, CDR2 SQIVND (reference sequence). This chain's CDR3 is CASSTVAGYNEQFF. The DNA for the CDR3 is TGTGCCAGTAGTACCGTAGCGGGGTACAATGAGCAGTTCTTC.